A selection of T cell receptor beta chains follows, all from one sample in a study of T-cell memory formation after mild COVID-19. TCRdb analysed the 5' RACE reads with MiXCR anew, one entry per CDR3 protein. Among more than 250,000 distinct CDR3 sequences listed, about 16% were seen once. The sequenced sample consisted of PBMCs or a T cell subset sorted from them (not recorded which). All receptors come from a man aged 18 to 29 who had mild COVID-19 (a few samples of this study predate the infection). Cell type and time point are not known. The CDR3 runs from the conserved cysteine through the conserved F or W. Fields, in order: V gene, J gene, clone size, D gene, CDR3 protein. D genes are given only for firm matches. Rows may omit the clone size; those that give it use once, few, many or a size class.

v_call: TRBV5-1
j_call: TRBJ2-1
clone_size: few
d_call: TRBD2
cdr3_aa: CASSPSRGGIEQFF

v_call: TRBV4-3
j_call: TRBJ1-6
clone_size: few
d_call: .
cdr3_aa: CASSQDRGYSSPLHF

v_call: TRBV6-2/TRBV6-3
j_call: TRBJ2-7
clone_size: few
d_call: .
cdr3_aa: CASSYSFGDDEQYF

v_call: TRBV7-9
j_call: TRBJ1-2
clone_size: few
d_call: .
cdr3_aa: CASSLTQGGYTF

v_call: TRBV29-1
j_call: TRBJ2-7
clone_size: .
d_call: .
cdr3_aa: CSVTQGNGDEQYF

v_call: TRBV5-8
j_call: TRBJ1-5
clone_size: .
d_call: .
cdr3_aa: CASSFRVMGNQPQHF

v_call: TRBV7-2
j_call: TRBJ2-7
clone_size: few
d_call: .
cdr3_aa: CASSLTYGLGSYEQYF

v_call: TRBV28
j_call: TRBJ2-1
clone_size: .
d_call: TRBD2
cdr3_aa: CASSFGAGGMDEQFF

v_call: TRBV29-1
j_call: TRBJ2-1
clone_size: few
d_call: .
cdr3_aa: CSVDRAGNEQFF

v_call: TRBV27
j_call: TRBJ2-5
clone_size: few
d_call: TRBD2
cdr3_aa: CASSTLPGLEETQYF

v_call: TRBV3-1
j_call: TRBJ1-1
clone_size: .
d_call: .
cdr3_aa: CASSQAWVGVTEAFF

v_call: TRBV24-1
j_call: TRBJ1-1
clone_size: many
d_call: TRBD1
cdr3_aa: CATSDPRTGGTEAFF

v_call: TRBV5-1
j_call: TRBJ2-5
clone_size: .
d_call: .
cdr3_aa: CASSPYRVQETQYF

v_call: TRBV10-3
j_call: TRBJ2-2
clone_size: few
d_call: .
cdr3_aa: CAIRDTGELFF

v_call: TRBV6-6
j_call: TRBJ1-5
clone_size: .
d_call: .
cdr3_aa: CASTRTGSYNQPQHF

v_call: TRBV28
j_call: TRBJ2-5
clone_size: .
d_call: TRBD2
cdr3_aa: CASRESGGNQETQYF

v_call: TRBV28
j_call: TRBJ2-5
clone_size: few
d_call: TRBD2
cdr3_aa: CASSSGLVEETQYF

v_call: TRBV6-2/TRBV6-3
j_call: TRBJ1-2
clone_size: few
d_call: .
cdr3_aa: CASSYSTTGTRGYTF

v_call: TRBV27
j_call: TRBJ2-1
clone_size: .
d_call: .
cdr3_aa: CASSRPGGRVEQFF

v_call: TRBV21-1
j_call: TRBJ1-2
clone_size: .
d_call: .
cdr3_aa: CASSKLGRNYGYTF

v_call: TRBV7-2
j_call: TRBJ1-5
clone_size: few
d_call: .
cdr3_aa: CASSLIVGQPQHF

v_call: TRBV12-3/TRBV12-4
j_call: TRBJ2-2
clone_size: .
d_call: .
cdr3_aa: CASSRRPNTGELFF

v_call: TRBV12-3/TRBV12-4
j_call: TRBJ2-3
clone_size: many
d_call: .
cdr3_aa: CATTPRTTDTDTQYF

v_call: TRBV19
j_call: TRBJ1-2
clone_size: few
d_call: .
cdr3_aa: CAIWDGGYTF